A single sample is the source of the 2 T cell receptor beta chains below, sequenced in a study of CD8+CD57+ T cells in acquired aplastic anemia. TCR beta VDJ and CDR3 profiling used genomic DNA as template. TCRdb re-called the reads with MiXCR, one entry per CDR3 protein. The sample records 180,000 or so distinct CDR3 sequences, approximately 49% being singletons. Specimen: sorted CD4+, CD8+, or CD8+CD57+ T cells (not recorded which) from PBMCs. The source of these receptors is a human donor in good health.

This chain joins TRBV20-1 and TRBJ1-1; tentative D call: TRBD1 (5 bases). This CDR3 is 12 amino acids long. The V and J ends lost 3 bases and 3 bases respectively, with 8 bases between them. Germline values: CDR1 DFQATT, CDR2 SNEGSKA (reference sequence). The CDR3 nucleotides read TGCAGTGCTAGCGGGGGATACACTGAAGCTTTCTTT. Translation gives CSASGGYTEAFF.

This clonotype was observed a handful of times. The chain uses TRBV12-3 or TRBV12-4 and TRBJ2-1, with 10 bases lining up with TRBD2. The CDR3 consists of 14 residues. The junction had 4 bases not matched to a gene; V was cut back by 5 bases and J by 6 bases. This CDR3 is CASSRTSGFNEQFF. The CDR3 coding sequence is TGTGCCAGCAGTCGGACTAGCGGCTTCAATGAGCAGTTCTTC.